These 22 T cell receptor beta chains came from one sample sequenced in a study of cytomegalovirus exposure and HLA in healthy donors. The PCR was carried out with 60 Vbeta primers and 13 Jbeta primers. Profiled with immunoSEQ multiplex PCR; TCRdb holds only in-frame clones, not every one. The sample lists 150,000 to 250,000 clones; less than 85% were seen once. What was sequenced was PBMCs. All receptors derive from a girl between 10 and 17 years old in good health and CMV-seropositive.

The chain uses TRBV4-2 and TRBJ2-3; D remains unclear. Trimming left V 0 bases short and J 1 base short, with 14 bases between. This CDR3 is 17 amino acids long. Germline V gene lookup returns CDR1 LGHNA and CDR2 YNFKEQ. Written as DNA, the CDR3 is TGTGCCAGCAGCCAAGAGGGTGGCCGGCTAGGCACAGATACGCAGTATTTT. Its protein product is CASSQEGGRLGTDTQYF.

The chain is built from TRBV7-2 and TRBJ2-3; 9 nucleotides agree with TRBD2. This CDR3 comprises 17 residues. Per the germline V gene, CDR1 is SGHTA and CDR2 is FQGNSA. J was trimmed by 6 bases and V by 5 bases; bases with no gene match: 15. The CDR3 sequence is CASSAARAGGGRDTQYF. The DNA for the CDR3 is TGTGCCAGCAGCGCCGCGCGAGCGGGGGGCGGGAGGGATACGCAGTATTTT.

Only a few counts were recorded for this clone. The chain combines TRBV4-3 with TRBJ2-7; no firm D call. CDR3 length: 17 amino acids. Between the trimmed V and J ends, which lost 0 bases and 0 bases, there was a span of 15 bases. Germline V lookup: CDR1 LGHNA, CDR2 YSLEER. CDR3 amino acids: CASSQDLGQRVSYEQYF. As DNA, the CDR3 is TGCGCCAGCAGCCAAGATCTGGGCCAGAGAGTCTCCTACGAGCAGTACTTC.

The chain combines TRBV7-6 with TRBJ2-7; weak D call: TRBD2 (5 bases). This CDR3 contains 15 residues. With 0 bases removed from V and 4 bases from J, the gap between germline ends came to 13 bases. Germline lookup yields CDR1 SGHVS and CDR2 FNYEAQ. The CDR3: CASSLAAGDYYEQYF. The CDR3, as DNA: TGTGCCAGCAGCTTAGCCGCCGGGGATTATTACGAGCAGTACTTC.

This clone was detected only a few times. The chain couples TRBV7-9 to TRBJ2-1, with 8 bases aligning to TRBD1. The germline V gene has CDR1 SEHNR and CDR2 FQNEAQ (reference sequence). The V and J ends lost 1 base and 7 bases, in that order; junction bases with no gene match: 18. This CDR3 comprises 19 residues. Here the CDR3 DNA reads TGTGCCAGCAGCTTAGGTTCGCTGACCCAGGACAGGGTTTCTAATGAGCAGTTCTTC. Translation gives CASSLGSLTQDRVSNEQFF.

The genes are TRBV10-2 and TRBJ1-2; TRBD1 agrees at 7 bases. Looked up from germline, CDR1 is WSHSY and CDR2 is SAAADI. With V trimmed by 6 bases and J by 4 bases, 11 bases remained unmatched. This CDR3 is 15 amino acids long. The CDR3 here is CASRSTGQTVYGYTF. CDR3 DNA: TGCGCCAGCAGGAGTACGGGACAGACCGTCTATGGCTACACCTTC.

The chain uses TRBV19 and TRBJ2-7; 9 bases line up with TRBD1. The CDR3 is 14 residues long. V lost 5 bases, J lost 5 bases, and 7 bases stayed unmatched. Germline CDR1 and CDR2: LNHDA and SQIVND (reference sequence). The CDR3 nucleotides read TGTGCCAGTAGTTACAGGGGGCTCCCCGACGAGCAGTACTTC. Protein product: CASSYRGLPDEQYF. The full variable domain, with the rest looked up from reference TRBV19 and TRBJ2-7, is DGGITQSPKYLFRKEGQNVTLSCEQNLNHDAMYWYRQDPGQGLRLIYYSQIVNDFQKGDIAEGYSVSREKKESFPLTVTSAQKNPTAFYLCASSYRGLPDEQYFGPGTRLTVT.

Here the CDR3 reads CASSIFLAGGRETQYF. The CDR3, as DNA: TGTGCCAGCAGCATATTTCTAGCGGGGGGGCGAGAGACCCAGTACTTC. The rearrangement links TRBV5-8 to TRBJ2-5; 12 nucleotides match TRBD2. V lost 4 bases, J lost 4 bases, and 8 bases stayed unmatched. The CDR3 sequence is 16 residues long. Germline CDR1 reads SGHTS; CDR2 reads YDEGEE. Full variable domain (missing parts from reference TRBV5-8 and TRBJ2-5): EAGVTQSPTHLIKTRGQQATLRCSPISGHTSVYWYQQALGLGLQFLLWYDEGEERNRGNFPPRFSGRQFPNYSSELNVNALELEDSALYLCASSIFLAGGRETQYFGPGTRLLVL.

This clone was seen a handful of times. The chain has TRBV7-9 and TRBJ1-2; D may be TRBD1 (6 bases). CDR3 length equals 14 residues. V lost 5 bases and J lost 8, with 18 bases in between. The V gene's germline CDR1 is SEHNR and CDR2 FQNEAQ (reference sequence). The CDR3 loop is CASSPPSGVWGYTF. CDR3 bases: TGTGCCAGCAGCCCGCCGTCAGGGGTTTGGGGCTACACCTTC. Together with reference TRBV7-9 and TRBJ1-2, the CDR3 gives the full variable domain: DTGVSQNPRHKITKRGQNVTFRCDPISEHNRLYWYRQTLGQGPEFLTYFQNEAQLEKSRLLSDRFSAERPKGSFSTLEIQRTEQGDSAMYLCASSPPSGVWGYTFGSGTRLTVV.

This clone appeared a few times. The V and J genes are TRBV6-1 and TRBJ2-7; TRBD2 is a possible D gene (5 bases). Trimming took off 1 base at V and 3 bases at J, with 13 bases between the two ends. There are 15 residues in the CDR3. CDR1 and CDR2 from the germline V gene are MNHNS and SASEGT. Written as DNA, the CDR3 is TGTGCCAGCAGTGAAGGAGGGCGGTCCTTCTACGAGCAGTACTTC. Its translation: CASSEGGRSFYEQYF.

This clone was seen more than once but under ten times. The CDR3 region has the DNA TGTGCCAGCACTAGGGGTAATGAGCAGTTCTTC. As protein: CASTRGNEQFF. This chain uses TRBV6-5 with TRBJ2-1, with D perhaps matching TRBD1 (5 bases). Trimming stripped 7 bases from V and 7 bases from J, with 8 bases between. The CDR3 is made up of 11 amino acids. CDR1 is MNHEY, CDR2 SVGAGI, per germline.

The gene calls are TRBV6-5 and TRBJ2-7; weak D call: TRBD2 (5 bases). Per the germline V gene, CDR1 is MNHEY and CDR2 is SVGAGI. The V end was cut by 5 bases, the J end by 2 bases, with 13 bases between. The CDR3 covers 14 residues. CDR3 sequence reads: CASSPGEGTYEQYF. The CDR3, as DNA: TGTGCCAGCAGTCCCGGGGAAGGAACCTACGAGCAGTACTTC.

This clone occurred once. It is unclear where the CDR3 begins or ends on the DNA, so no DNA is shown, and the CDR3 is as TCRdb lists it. This CDR3 reads CASNSVLGTGSPLHF. The V and J genes are TRBV2 and TRBJ1-6; the table gives TRBD1 as D, unverified against the DNA. Germline CDR1 SNHLY, CDR2 FYNNEI. The CDR3 is 15 amino acids in total, end residues counted.

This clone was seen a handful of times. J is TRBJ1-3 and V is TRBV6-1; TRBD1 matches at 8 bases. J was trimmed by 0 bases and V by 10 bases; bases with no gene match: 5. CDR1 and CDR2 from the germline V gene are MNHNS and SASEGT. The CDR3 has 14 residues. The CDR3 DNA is TGTGCCACGGACAGGGTGGGCTCTGGAAACACCATATATTTT. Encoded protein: CATDRVGSGNTIYF.

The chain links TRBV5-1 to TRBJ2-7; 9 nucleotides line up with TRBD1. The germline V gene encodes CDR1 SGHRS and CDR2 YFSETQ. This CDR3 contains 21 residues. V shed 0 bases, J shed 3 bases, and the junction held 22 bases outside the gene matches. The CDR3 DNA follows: TGCGCCAGCAGCTTGGACGTTCCGGCACAGGGGGCGAGAAAGGAGAACTACGAGCAGTACTTC. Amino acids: CASSLDVPAQGARKENYEQYF.

CDR3 sequence reads: CASSAKTGGQETQYF. In DNA form, the CDR3 reads TGTGCCAGCAGCGCAAAAACGGGGGGCCAAGAGACCCAGTACTTC. The chain joins TRBV5-4 to TRBJ2-5; 7 bases map to TRBD2. CDR1 and CDR2 from the germline V gene are SGHNT and YYREEE (reference sequence). This CDR3 contains 15 residues. V was clipped by 4 bases and J by 1 base; unmatched bases: 7. Combining the CDR3 with reference TRBV5-4 and TRBJ2-5 gives the whole variable domain ETGVTQSPTHLIKTRGQQVTLRCSSQSGHNTVSWYQQALGQGPQFIFQYYREEENGRGNFPPRFSGLQFPNYSSELNVNALELDDSALYLCASSAKTGGQETQYFGPGTRLLVL.

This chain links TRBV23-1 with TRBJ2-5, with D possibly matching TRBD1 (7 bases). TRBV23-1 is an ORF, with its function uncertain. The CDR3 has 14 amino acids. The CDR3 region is CVSLDREVQETQYF. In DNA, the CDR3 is TGCGTCAGTCTTGACAGGGAGGTGCAAGAGACCCAGTACTTC.

In nucleotides, the CDR3 is TGTGCCAGCAGCTTAGGTACGAGGGGGCAAGAGACCCAGTACTTC. Its protein is CASSLGTRGQETQYF. This chain joins TRBV7-9 and TRBJ2-5; a weak D match, TRBD1 (6 bases). Per the germline V gene, CDR1 is SEHNR and CDR2 is FQNEAQ (reference sequence). The CDR3 totals 15 residues. V was clipped by 1 base and J by 2 bases, with 11 bases between them.

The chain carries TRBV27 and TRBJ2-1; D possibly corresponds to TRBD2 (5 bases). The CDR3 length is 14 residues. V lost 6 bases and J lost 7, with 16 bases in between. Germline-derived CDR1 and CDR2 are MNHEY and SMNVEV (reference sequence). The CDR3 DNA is TGTGCCAGCAGCAAAACCTGGACGGGGAATGAGCAGTTCTTC. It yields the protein CASSKTWTGNEQFF.

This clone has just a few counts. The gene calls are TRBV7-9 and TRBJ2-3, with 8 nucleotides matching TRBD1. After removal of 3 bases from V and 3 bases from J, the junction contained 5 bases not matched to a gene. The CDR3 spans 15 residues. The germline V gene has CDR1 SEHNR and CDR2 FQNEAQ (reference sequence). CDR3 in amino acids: CASSLFRGQTDTQYF. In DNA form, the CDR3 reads TGTGCCAGCAGCTTGTTCAGGGGGCAAACAGATACGCAGTATTTT. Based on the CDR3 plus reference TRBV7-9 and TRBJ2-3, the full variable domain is DTGVSQNPRHKITKRGQNVTFRCDPISEHNRLYWYRQTLGQGPEFLTYFQNEAQLEKSRLLSDRFSAERPKGSFSTLEIQRTEQGDSAMYLCASSLFRGQTDTQYFGPGTRLTVL.

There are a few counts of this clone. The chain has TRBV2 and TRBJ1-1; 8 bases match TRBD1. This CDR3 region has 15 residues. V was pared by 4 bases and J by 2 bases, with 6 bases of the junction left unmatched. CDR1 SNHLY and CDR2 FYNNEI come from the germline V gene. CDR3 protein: CASSVGDRRNTEAFF. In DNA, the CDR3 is TGTGCCAGCAGTGTGGGGGACAGGAGAAACACTGAAGCTTTCTTT.

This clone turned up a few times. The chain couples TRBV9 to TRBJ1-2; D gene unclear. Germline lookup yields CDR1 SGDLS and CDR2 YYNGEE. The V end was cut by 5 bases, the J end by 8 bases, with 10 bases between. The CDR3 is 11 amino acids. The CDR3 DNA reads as TGTGCCAGCAGAGCCGGTCGAGGCTACACCTTC. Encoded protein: CASRAGRGYTF. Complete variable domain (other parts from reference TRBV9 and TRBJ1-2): DSGVTQTPKHLITATGQRVTLRCSPRSGDLSVYWYQQSLDQGLQFLIQYYNGEERAKGNILERFSAQQFPDLHSELNLSSLELGDSALYFCASRAGRGYTFGSGTRLTVV.